This T cell receptor beta chain was captured in a study of PD-1 blockade in classical Hodgkin lymphoma. Each patient's relapse followed autologous stem cell transplantation, and brentuximab vedotin exposure varied. CDR1 and CDR2 from the germline V gene are SGHDN and FVKESK. J gave up 7 bases and V 2 bases, and 11 bases lay outside the gene matches. The CDR3 runs 16 residues. Sequenced by immunoSEQ multiplex PCR; TCRdb stores in-frame clones only, minus some. The table lists 90,000 to 100,000 clones, about nine tenths of them singletons. The sequencing used peripheral blood mononuclear cells (PBMCs), collected at baseline. This receptor was identified in a human donor with classical Hodgkin lymphoma. This chain joins TRBV14 and TRBJ2-1; 7 bases agree with TRBD2. CDR3 DNA: TGTGCCAGCAGCCAACCTAGCGGAGCTACCCTTAATGAGCAGTTCTTC. Protein product: CASSQPSGATLNEQFF.